The 30 T cell receptor beta chains below were found in one sample sequenced in a study of blood T cell repertoires in COVID-19. The assay was immunoSEQ multiplex PCR, and TCRdb's table has in-frame clones only and misses some. The data hold approximately 70,000 clones, with more than 85% observed a single time. Sequencing input: peripheral blood. Every receptor here comes from a woman in her fifties or sixties with active COVID-19.

The chain has TRBV11-2 and TRBJ2-5; 8 nucleotides line up with TRBD2. From germline, CDR1 is SGHAT and CDR2 FQNNGV. This CDR3 has 16 residues. V lost 4 bases, J lost 1 base, and 8 bases stayed unmatched. The CDR3: CASSSGAGGLQETQYF. Written as DNA, the CDR3 is TGTGCCAGCAGCTCGGGGGCGGGAGGACTCCAAGAGACCCAGTACTTC.

The chain combines TRBV7-9 with TRBJ1-2, with D possibly TRBD1 on 5 matching bases. Trimming pared 1 base from V and 6 bases from J, leaving 18 bases between. There are 16 residues in the CDR3. Germline V lookup: CDR1 SEHNR, CDR2 FQNEAQ (reference sequence). The CDR3 is CASSLVGGSSGHGYTF. The CDR3, as DNA: TGTGCCAGCAGCTTAGTGGGGGGATCATCAGGGCATGGCTACACCTTC.

The J gene is TRBJ2-1, the V gene TRBV12-5; 12 bases fit TRBD2. Germline lookup yields CDR1 LGHNT and CDR2 FRNRAP. The CDR3 has 17 amino acids. The J segment lost 5 bases and the V segment lost 0 bases, leaving 5 bases of the junction unmatched. The CDR3 is CASGLVGLAGGHNEQFF. DNA of the CDR3: TGTGCTAGTGGTTTGGTAGGGCTAGCGGGAGGGCACAATGAGCAGTTCTTC.

The rearrangement joins TRBV6-1 to TRBJ2-2; possibly TRBD2 for D (5 bases). Trimming took off 3 bases at V and 5 bases at J, with 10 bases between the two ends. The CDR3 totals 14 residues. CDR1 and CDR2 from the germline V gene are MNHNS and SASEGT. The CDR3 DNA is TGTGCCAGCAGTGACCTATTAGCGACCGGGGAGCTGTTTTTT. This encodes CASSDLLATGELFF.

The chain recombines TRBV3-1 (or the pseudogene TRBV3-2) with TRBJ2-6; 8 positions agree with TRBD2. The CDR3 totals 17 residues. The J segment lost 2 bases and the V segment lost 4 bases, leaving 7 bases of the junction unmatched. In germline, CDR1 is LGHDT, CDR2 YNNKEL (reference sequence). CDR3 sequence (DNA): TGTGCCAGCAGCCCGGGACTAGGGGCTGCTGGGGCCAACGTCCTGACTTTC. Its protein product is CASSPGLGAAGANVLTF.

V is TRBV28 and J is TRBJ2-1; TRBD2 aligns across 9 bases. V shed 1 base and J 8 bases; nucleotides not matched to a gene: 6. The CDR3 sequence is 15 residues long. Germline V CDR1 and CDR2: MDHEN, SYDVKM. CDR3 amino acids: CASSLYRGRVDEQFF. The CDR3 region has the DNA TGTGCCAGCAGTTTATATCGCGGGAGGGTCGATGAGCAGTTCTTC.

The count of this clone is one. The gene calls are TRBV5-1 and TRBJ2-1; maybe TRBD2 (6 bases). Trimming took off 6 bases at V and 0 bases at J, with 13 bases between the two ends. There are 15 residues in the CDR3. Per the germline V gene, CDR1 is SGHRS and CDR2 is YFSETQ. The DNA of the CDR3 is TGCGCCAGCATGCGGGACTCCAGCTCCTACAATGAGCAGTTCTTC. Translation: CASMRDSSSYNEQFF.

V gene TRBV19 combines with J gene TRBJ1-1; weak D call: TRBD1 (5 bases). Deletions cut 3 bases from V and 4 bases from J, with 15 bases between. The CDR3 is 15 amino acids. CDR1 is LNHDA, CDR2 SQIVND, per germline (reference sequence). The CDR3 DNA sequence: TGTGCCAGTAGTATTGCCGGGACGGGGGTCACTGAAGCTTTCTTT. It is translated as CASSIAGTGVTEAFF.

The rearrangement links TRBV15 to TRBJ2-1, with 11 bases fitting TRBD2. This CDR3 comprises 18 residues. The J segment lost 5 bases and the V segment lost 1 base, leaving 10 bases of the junction unmatched. The germline gives CDR1 LNHNV, CDR2 YYDKDF (reference sequence). The CDR3 DNA is TGTGCCACCAGCAGAGGTGCTCTTAGCGGGAGGGCCGACAATGAGCAGTTCTTC. Translated: CATSRGALSGRADNEQFF.

The J gene is TRBJ1-2, the V gene TRBV30; 8 bases match TRBD1. The germline CDR1 and CDR2 sequences are GTSNPN and SVGIG (reference sequence). The length of the CDR3 is 15 residues. Germline trimming cut 7 bases from V and 5 bases from J; bases unmatched to any gene: 15. The CDR3: CASPQGAGVGYGYTF. For the CDR3, the DNA is TGTGCCTCGCCGCAGGGGGCTGGAGTTGGATATGGCTACACCTTC.

The chain carries TRBV11-2 and TRBJ2-1, with 12 positions matching TRBD2. This CDR3 has 17 amino acids. The V segment lost 2 bases and the J segment 7 bases; nucleotides outside the gene matches: 9. The germline CDR1 and CDR2 sequences are SGHAT and FQNNGV. CDR3: CASSLPSGRALPNEQFF. CDR3 DNA: TGTGCCAGCAGCTTACCTAGCGGGAGGGCCCTCCCGAATGAGCAGTTCTTC.

The chain has TRBV5-4 and TRBJ1-1; D gene ambiguous. The CDR3 length is 16 residues. From germline, CDR1 is SGHNT and CDR2 YYREEE (reference sequence). With 3 bases removed from V and 11 bases from J, the gap between germline ends came to 26 bases. The CDR3 DNA reads TGTGCCAGCAGCTCGGGGAGTCGGGCCTCCGCGGAGGGCGCTTTCTTT. Protein sequence: CASSSGSRASAEGAFF.

This clone was found a few times. The chain carries TRBV6-5 and TRBJ2-2; D possibly corresponds to TRBD2 (6 bases). There are 15 residues in the CDR3. V was clipped by 7 bases and J by 10 bases, with 22 bases between them. The V gene's germline CDR1 is MNHEY and CDR2 SVGAGI. CDR3 residues: CASKPILQEGAELFF. The CDR3 DNA sequence: TGTGCCAGCAAACCCATCCTGCAGGAGGGAGCGGAGCTGTTTTTT.

The gene calls are TRBV30 and TRBJ2-7; the match to TRBD1 covers 7 bases. The CDR3 contains 12 residues. The V gene end was trimmed by 1 base and the J gene end by 7 bases; junction bases not matched to a gene: 4. Germline loops: CDR1 GTSNPN, CDR2 SVGIG (reference sequence). CDR3 sequence: CAWSATGLEQYF. The CDR3 bases are TGTGCCTGGAGTGCGACAGGGCTTGAGCAGTACTTC.

The chain joins TRBV4-1 to TRBJ2-3; possible D gene TRBD1, 6 bases. Germline loops: CDR1 MGHRA, CDR2 YSYEKL. V was trimmed by 4 bases and J by 5 bases, leaving 19 bases between them. The CDR3 sequence is 16 residues long. The CDR3 region has the DNA TGCGCCAGCAGCCTCTTCAGACAGGAAATAGAAGATACGCAGTATTTT. Amino acids: CASSLFRQEIEDTQYF.

CDR3 sequence reads: CAWSSGIDTDTQYF. The CDR3 region has the DNA TGTGCCTGGAGTAGCGGGATCGACACAGATACGCAGTATTTT. The chain employs TRBV30 and TRBJ2-3; 7 bases map to TRBD2. Germline values: CDR1 GTSNPN, CDR2 SVGIG (reference sequence). CDR3 size: 14 residues. The J segment lost 2 bases and the V segment lost 2 bases, leaving 4 bases of the junction unmatched. Combining the CDR3 with reference TRBV30 and TRBJ2-3 gives the whole variable domain SQTIHQWPATLVQPVGSPLSLECTVEGTSNPNLYWYRQAAGRGLQLLFYSVGIGQISSEVPQNLSASRPQDRQFILSSKKLLLSDSGFYLCAWSSGIDTDTQYFGPGTRLTVL.

This clone showed up just once. V gene TRBV5-4 combines with J gene TRBJ1-2, with D possibly TRBD1 on 6 matching bases. Germline CDR1 reads SGHNT; CDR2 reads YYREEE (reference sequence). The CDR3 sequence is 15 residues long. Trimming shortened V by 0 bases and J by 2 bases, and 11 bases separated the two germline ends. The CDR3 DNA reads as TGTGCCAGCAGCTTGGCCGACAGGCCGAACTATGGCTACACCTTC. This codes for CASSLADRPNYGYTF.

The genes are TRBV5-1 and TRBJ1-2, with 8 bases matching TRBD1. Germline CDR1 SGHRS, CDR2 YFSETQ. The CDR3 contains 13 residues. With 0 bases clipped from V and 7 bases from J, the junction kept 2 bases outside the gene matches. The CDR3 protein is CASSLGTGTGYTF. The CDR3, as DNA: TGCGCCAGCAGCTTGGGGACAGGGACTGGCTACACCTTC.

The chain couples TRBV7-6 to TRBJ2-1; 13 bases line up with TRBD2. CDR3 length equals 17 residues. Germline CDR1 SGHVS, CDR2 FNYEAQ. V shed 1 base and J 3 bases; nucleotides not matched to a gene: 3. CDR3 loop: CASSLGRTSGSYNEQFF. The CDR3 region has the DNA TGTGCCAGCAGCTTAGGACGGACTAGCGGGAGCTACAATGAGCAGTTCTTC.

The chain employs TRBV14 and TRBJ2-3; the D gene is possibly TRBD2 (5 bases). CDR3 length equals 12 residues. V lost 3 bases and J lost 7, with 8 bases in between. Per germline, CDR1 SGHDN and CDR2 FVKESK. The CDR3 region is CASSQDFYTQYF. CDR3 bases: TGTGCCAGCAGCCAGGACTTCTATACGCAGTATTTT.

V is TRBV6-1 and J is TRBJ1-5, with no clear D. The ends were cut back, 0 bases at V and 6 bases at J, with 12 bases in the middle. Germline V lookup: CDR1 MNHNS, CDR2 SASEGT. There are 15 residues in the CDR3. The CDR3: CASSEATGSGQPQHF. Written as DNA, the CDR3 is TGTGCCAGCAGTGAAGCGACGGGATCGGGTCAGCCCCAGCATTTT.

The rearrangement uses TRBV5-1 and TRBJ2-1; D is unclear. V shed 0 bases and J shed 9 bases, with 16 bases lying between them. CDR1 and CDR2 (germline): SGHRS, YFSETQ. The CDR3 spans 15 residues. The CDR3 nucleotides are TGCGCCAGCAGCTTGGTCGGTCAATTGGTCGTTGAGCAGTTCTTC. This translates into CASSLVGQLVVEQFF.

The gene calls are TRBV19 and TRBJ2-3, with a tentative D call TRBD2 (6 bases). The germline V gene encodes CDR1 LNHDA and CDR2 SQIVND (reference sequence). The CDR3 has 12 amino acids. V lost 5 bases to trimming and J lost 7 bases, with 10 bases between them. The CDR3 sequence: CASSPEGNTQYF. The CDR3 coding sequence is TGTGCCAGTAGTCCGGAGGGGAATACGCAGTATTTT.

This clone was detected a few times. V is TRBV28 and J is TRBJ2-7, with D possibly being TRBD1 (5 bases). V was shortened by 10 bases and J by 0 bases, with 19 bases between the two germline ends. The germline V gene encodes CDR1 MDHEN and CDR2 SYDVKM. The CDR3 has 15 residues. The CDR3 DNA reads TGTGCCACGAATGAAAGGGGTTCGTACTCCTACGAGCAGTACTTC. Translating it yields CATNERGSYSYEQYF.

The J gene is TRBJ1-1, the V gene TRBV5-1; 9 bases line up with TRBD1. Germline V gives CDR1 SGHRS, CDR2 YFSETQ. Losses at the gene ends were 6 bases for V and 5 bases for J; bases not matched to a gene: 5. The CDR3 extends over 13 amino acids. The CDR3, as DNA: TGCGCCAGCATCAACGACAGGGGGACTGAAGCTTTCTTT. Translated: CASINDRGTEAFF.

The chain employs TRBV5-6 and TRBJ1-2, with 9 bases fitting TRBD1. Germline CDR1 reads SGHDT; CDR2 reads YYEEEE. The CDR3 extends over 14 amino acids. Unmatched junction bases numbered 2, after V lost 0 bases and J lost 5 bases. Here the CDR3 DNA reads TGTGCCAGCAGCTTGGTGGGACAGGGTTATGGCTACACCTTC. This translates into CASSLVGQGYGYTF.

The rearrangement joins TRBV19 to TRBJ2-2, with 7 bases fitting TRBD1. Germline-derived CDR1 and CDR2 are LNHDA and SQIVND (reference sequence). The CDR3 spans 13 residues. The J segment lost 6 bases and the V segment lost 7 bases, leaving 5 bases of the junction unmatched. This CDR3 is CASKTGVAGELFF. In DNA form, the CDR3 reads TGTGCCAGTAAAACAGGGGTGGCCGGGGAGCTGTTTTTT.

The chain carries TRBV28 and TRBJ1-1; D unclear. Deletions cut 6 bases from V and 0 bases from J, with 11 bases between. The CDR3 length is 14 residues. Per germline, CDR1 MDHEN and CDR2 SYDVKM. The CDR3 sequence is CASSPPQLNTEAFF. The CDR3 DNA reads as TGTGCCAGCAGCCCCCCACAATTGAACACTGAAGCTTTCTTT.

The J gene is TRBJ2-1, the V gene TRBV11-2, with 8 nucleotides matching TRBD2. This CDR3 has 15 residues. V was clipped by 2 bases and J by 7 bases; unmatched bases: 7. CDR1 SGHAT and CDR2 FQNNGV come from the germline V gene. CDR3 protein: CASSLSIAGSNEQFF. The DNA of the CDR3 is TGTGCCAGCAGCTTATCCATAGCGGGAAGTAATGAGCAGTTCTTC.

The chain has TRBV5-6 and TRBJ1-1; maybe TRBD1 (5 bases). CDR1 SGHDT and CDR2 YYEEEE come from the germline V gene. V lost 4 bases, J lost 0 bases, and 16 bases lay in between. The CDR3 has 16 residues. The CDR3 nucleotides are TGTGCCAGCAGCCAGCAAGGGGTCTACATGAACACTGAAGCTTTCTTT. Protein: CASSQQGVYMNTEAFF.